The entry below gives a single T cell receptor (beta chain) sequence along with its context. Its antigen is currently unknown. This record belongs to a study of blood T cells in healthy people across ages. Study observations and caveats: From one million sequenced T cells, diversity estimates were lower bounds.

Alongside a J-beta primer mix, a sample-barcoded 5' primer served in a second PCR lasting about 7 to 11 cycles. TCRdb analysed the 5' RACE reads with MiXCR anew, one entry per CDR3 protein. This repertoire shows approximately 850,000 distinct CDR3 sequences, 58% found once; its top ten account for approximately 20%. CDR3 length: 14 residues. The germline CDR1 and CDR2 sequences are DFQATT and SNEGSKA (reference sequence). The receptor was isolated from a man aged 30 to 39 in good health. The sequenced material came from blood. The chain couples TRBV20-1 to TRBJ2-7; 9 bases are shared with TRBD1. The DNA end lines up better with TRBJ2-5; the J call may be wrong. DNA of the CDR3: TGCAGTGCTAGGTGGGACAGGGATGGGAAGACCCAGTACTTC. Encoded protein: CSARWDRDGKTQYF.